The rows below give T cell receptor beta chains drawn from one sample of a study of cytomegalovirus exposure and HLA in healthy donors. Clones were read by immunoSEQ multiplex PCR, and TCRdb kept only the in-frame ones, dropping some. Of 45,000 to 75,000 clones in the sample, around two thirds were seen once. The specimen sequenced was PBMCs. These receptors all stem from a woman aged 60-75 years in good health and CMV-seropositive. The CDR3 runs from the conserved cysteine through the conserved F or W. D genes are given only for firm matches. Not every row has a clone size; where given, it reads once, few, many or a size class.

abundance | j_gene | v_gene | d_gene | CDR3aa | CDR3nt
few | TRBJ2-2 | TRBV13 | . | CASSWRGRTGELFF | TGTGCCAGCAGCTGGAGGGGGCGCACCGGGGAGCTGTTTTTT
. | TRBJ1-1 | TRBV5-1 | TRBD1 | CASGGRGSNTEAFF | TGCGCCAGCGGAGGCAGGGGGAGCAACACTGAAGCTTTCTTT
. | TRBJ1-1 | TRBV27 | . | CASSRLGAIEAFF | TGTGCCAGCAGCCGCCTCGGAGCGATTGAAGCTTTCTTT
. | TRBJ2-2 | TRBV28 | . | CAASSGELFF | TGTGCCGCCTCGAGCGGGGAGCTGTTTTTT
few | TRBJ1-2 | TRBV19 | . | CASNPGSGGGYGYTF | TGTGCCAGTAACCCGGGTTCGGGAGGGGGCTATGGCTACACCTTC
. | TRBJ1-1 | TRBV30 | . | CAWTPKGAMNTEAFF | TGTGCCTGGACCCCAAAAGGGGCCATGAACACTGAAGCTTTCTTT
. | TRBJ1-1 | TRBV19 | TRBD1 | CASSRGQGNTEAFF | TGTGCCAGTAGTAGGGGACAGGGGAACACTGAAGCTTTCTTT
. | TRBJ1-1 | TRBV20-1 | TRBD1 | CSADRGLIAFF | TGCAGTGCTGACAGGGGGTTGATAGCTTTCTTT
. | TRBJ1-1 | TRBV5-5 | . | CASSLGGPWTEAFF | TGTGCCAGCAGCTTGGGAGGCCCTTGGACTGAAGCTTTCTTT
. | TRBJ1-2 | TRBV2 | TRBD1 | CASRDPGQGGGGGYTF | TGTGCCAGCAGAGATCCGGGACAGGGGGGCGGAGGTGGCTACACCTTC
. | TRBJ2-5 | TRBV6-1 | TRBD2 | CASSENSGGALLETQYF | TGTGCCAGCAGTGAAAACAGCGGGGGGGCTCTATTGGAGACCCAGTACTTC
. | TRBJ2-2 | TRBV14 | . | CASSQRVGAGELFF | TGTGCCAGCAGCCAGAGGGTGGGCGCCGGGGAGCTGTTTTTT
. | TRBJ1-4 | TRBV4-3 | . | CASSPREAGWVATNEKLFF | TGCGCCAGCAGCCCTAGAGAAGCGGGGTGGGTTGCAACTAATGAAAAACTGTTTTTT
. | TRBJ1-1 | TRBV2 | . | CASSPARDTEAFF | TGTGCCAGCAGCCCCGCCAGGGACACTGAAGCTTTCTTT
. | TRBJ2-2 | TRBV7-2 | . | CASSFKGLQGTGELFF | TGTGCCAGCAGCTTCAAGGGACTACAGGGCACCGGGGAGCTGTTTTTT
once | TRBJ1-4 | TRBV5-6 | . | CASSLRWRAGEKLFF | TGTGCCAGCAGCTTGCGGTGGAGGGCTGGTGAAAAACTGTTTTTT
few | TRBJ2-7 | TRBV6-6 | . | CASSYGGNYEQYF | TGTGCCAGCAGTTACGGCGGCAACTACGAGCAGTACTTC